The 16 T cell receptor beta chains in this list originate from one sample, sequenced in a study of T cell repertoires in cytomegalovirus infection (dated by TCRdb to about 2019). Sequencing was performed on an Illumina HiSeq 1500. In TCRdb, the public reads were trimmed at Q25 with fastp and aligned with MiXCR, with productive beta chains retained. Identical CDR3 proteins give one entry, which carries the most common genes and DNA. The sample records over 450,000 distinct CDR3 sequences, about 11% of which are singletons. The ten largest clonotypes hold roughly 10% of the sample. The sequenced sample consisted of PBMCs. These receptors all come from a human donor in good health (CMV status not recorded). Some clones in this sample may be carry-over from other donors' samples.

This clonotype was picked up many times. V and J are TRBV7-9 and TRBJ2-1; TRBD2 aligns across 14 bases. There are 22 residues in the CDR3. J lost 0 bases, V lost 0 bases, and 13 bases had no gene match. Germline V gives CDR1 SEHNR, CDR2 FQNEAQ (reference sequence). The CDR3 DNA sequence: TGTGCCAGCAGCTTAGCCCGGGGGGGAGGGACTAGCGGGAGACCCTCCTACAATGAGCAGTTCTTC. Protein: CASSLARGGGTSGRPSYNEQFF.

This chain joins TRBV5-1 and TRBJ2-7; TRBD1 aligns across 10 bases. With 3 bases clipped from V and 1 base from J, the junction kept 7 bases outside the gene matches. Germline CDR1 is SGHRS and CDR2 is YFSETQ. The CDR3 length is 16 residues. In nucleotides, the CDR3 is TGCGCCAGCAGCTGGGCCCGGACAGGGGGTTCCTACGAGCAGTACTTC. Translating gives CASSWARTGGSYEQYF.

This clonotype has a count of ten or more. V and J are TRBV25-1 and TRBJ2-7; TRBD1 or TRBD2 may be the D gene (5 bases each). This CDR3 has 10 residues. Trimming shortened V by 6 bases and J by 7 bases, and 7 bases separated the two germline ends. The germline V gene has CDR1 MGHDK and CDR2 SYGVNS. The CDR3 spells CASRGVEQYF. CDR3 coding DNA: TGTGCCAGCAGGGGGGTGGAGCAGTACTTC.

This clonotype was detected many times. The chain has TRBV12-3 or TRBV12-4 and TRBJ2-4, with TRBD2 identical over 7 bases. The CDR3 has 13 amino acids. V shed 1 base, J shed 8 bases, and the junction held 2 bases outside the gene matches. Written as DNA, the CDR3 is TGTGCCAGCAGTTTAGGGCGGGGGTACATTCAGTACTTC. This sequence encodes CASSLGRGYIQYF.

This clonotype was detected ten times or more. J is TRBJ1-3 and V is TRBV12-3 or TRBV12-4, with a tentative D call TRBD1 (6 bases). V was shortened by 6 bases and J by 4 bases, with 13 bases between the two germline ends. The CDR3 spans 14 residues. The CDR3 sequence: CASRAGASGNTIYF. The CDR3 nucleotides are TGTGCCAGCAGGGCAGGGGCGTCCGGAAACACCATATATTTT.

This clonotype was observed many times. This chain connects TRBV15 to TRBJ1-6, with D possibly matching TRBD1 (5 bases). This CDR3 contains 15 residues. The germline V gene encodes CDR1 LNHNV and CDR2 YYDKDF (reference sequence). V lost 4 bases and J lost 9, with 16 bases in between. The CDR3: CATSNYNPGASPLHF. In nucleotides, the CDR3 is TGTGCCACCAGCAACTACAACCCCGGGGCTTCACCCCTCCACTTT.

This clonotype showed up many times. This chain uses TRBV28 with TRBJ2-2, with 9 bases fitting TRBD2. The J segment lost 6 bases and the V segment lost 6 bases, leaving 5 bases of the junction unmatched. This CDR3 comprises 14 residues. Germline loops: CDR1 MDHEN, CDR2 SYDVKM. CDR3 in amino acids: CASRPAGGSGELFF. The CDR3 bases are TGTGCCAGCAGACCAGCGGGAGGTTCCGGGGAGCTGTTTTTT.

The J gene is TRBJ2-1, the V gene TRBV20-1; 11 bases agree with TRBD2. The germline CDR1 and CDR2 sequences are DFQATT and SNEGSKA (reference sequence). V shed 2 bases and J 4 bases; nucleotides not matched to a gene: 10. The length of the CDR3 is 17 residues. This CDR3 is CSARSLSGRGRYNEQFF. The CDR3 DNA sequence: TGCAGTGCTAGAAGCCTTAGCGGGAGGGGTCGGTACAATGAGCAGTTCTTC.

This clonotype showed up many times. V and J are TRBV7-2 and TRBJ2-1, with TRBD2 matching over 7 bases. CDR3 size: 14 residues. Germline V gene lookup returns CDR1 SGHTA and CDR2 FQGNSA. The V segment lost 3 bases and the J segment 4 bases; nucleotides outside the gene matches: 3. The CDR3 is CASSLASGYNEQFF. The DNA of the CDR3 is TGTGCCAGCAGCTTGGCTAGCGGTTACAATGAGCAGTTCTTC.

This clonotype was counted many times. This chain links TRBV7-2 with TRBJ2-2; D remains ambiguous. The CDR3 extends over 14 amino acids. Looked up from germline, CDR1 is SGHTA and CDR2 is FQGNSA. V lost 0 bases and J lost 7, with 9 bases in between. The CDR3 bases are TGTGCCAGCAGCTTAGCGGAGTCGTACGGGGAGCTGTTTTTT. Its translation is CASSLAESYGELFF.

This clonotype has only a few counts. The chain uses TRBV29-1 and TRBJ2-1; 11 nucleotides match TRBD2. CDR1 SQVTM and CDR2 ANQGSEA come from the germline V gene. The CDR3 spans 14 residues. After removal of 7 bases from V and 7 bases from J, the junction contained 9 bases not matched to a gene. The DNA of the CDR3 is TGCAGCGCGTCGCTAGCGGGAGGTGATAATGAGCAGTTCTTC. Translation: CSASLAGGDNEQFF.

This clonotype came up many times. The chain is built from TRBV4-1 and TRBJ2-4; either TRBD1 or TRBD2 may fit D (5 bases each). Germline values: CDR1 MGHRA, CDR2 YSYEKL. Trimming removed 0 bases at V and 8 bases at J, with 14 bases between. CDR3 length equals 15 residues. The CDR3 bases are TGCGCCAGCAGCCAAGATTGGGACGTCAGGTACATTCAGTACTTC. It yields the protein CASSQDWDVRYIQYF.

This clonotype was seen ten or more times. Here the CDR3 reads CASSLMNEQYF. The CDR3 bases are TGTGCCAGCAGCTTAATGAACGAGCAGTACTTC. The gene calls are TRBV7-2 and TRBJ2-7; D unclear. Germline V gene lookup returns CDR1 SGHTA and CDR2 FQGNSA. V dropped 2 bases and J dropped 5 bases, with 4 bases sitting between them. CDR3 length: 11 residues.

The sample holds many counts of this clonotype. V and J are TRBV6-1 and TRBJ2-3; D perhaps matches TRBD1 (5 bases). Germline V CDR1 and CDR2: MNHNS, SASEGT. The CDR3 is made up of 13 amino acids. Trimming removed 3 bases from V and 11 bases from J, with 15 bases in between. DNA of the CDR3: TGTGCCAGCAGTGAGGCAGGGTCTGTGGGGCAGTATTTT. Its protein is CASSEAGSVGQYF.

This clonotype was counted only a few times. The chain has TRBV20-1 and TRBJ1-2; maybe TRBD1 (5 bases). The length of the CDR3 is 11 residues. The germline V gene encodes CDR1 DFQATT and CDR2 SNEGSKA (reference sequence). Trimming cost V 3 bases and J 8 bases, with 10 bases left between them. The CDR3 sequence is CSASTGDGYTF. For the CDR3, the DNA is TGCAGTGCTAGTACTGGGGACGGCTACACCTTC.

This clonotype has a count of ten or more. The J gene is TRBJ2-1, the V gene TRBV5-1; D uncertain. The V gene's germline CDR1 is SGHRS and CDR2 YFSETQ. The CDR3 length is 15 residues. Trimming took 2 bases from V and 0 from J, leaving 9 bases between them. The CDR3 sequence is CASSFWVSSYNEQFF. The CDR3 nucleotides are TGCGCCAGCAGCTTTTGGGTGAGCTCCTACAATGAGCAGTTCTTC.